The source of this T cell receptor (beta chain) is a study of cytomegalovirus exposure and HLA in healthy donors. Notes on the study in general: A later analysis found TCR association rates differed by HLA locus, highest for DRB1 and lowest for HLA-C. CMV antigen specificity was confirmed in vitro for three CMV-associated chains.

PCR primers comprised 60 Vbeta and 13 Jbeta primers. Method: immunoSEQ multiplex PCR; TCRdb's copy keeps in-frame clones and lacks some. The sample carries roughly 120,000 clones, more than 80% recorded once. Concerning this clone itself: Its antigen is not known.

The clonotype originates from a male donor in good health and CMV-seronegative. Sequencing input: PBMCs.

The CDR3 region is CASSLASGGQGRTDTQYF. The CDR3 DNA is TGCGCCAGCAGCTTGGCCTCGGGGGGCCAGGGTAGGACAGATACGCAGTATTTT. This sequence joins TRBV5-1 and TRBJ2-3, with a weak D call TRBD2 (7 bases). The germline V and J ends were trimmed by 0 bases and 3 bases, with 20 bases remaining between them. CDR3 length: 18 residues. CDR1 SGHRS and CDR2 YFSETQ come from the germline V gene.